The TCR beta chain described here comes from a study of blood T cell repertoires in COVID-19. Clones were sequenced by immunoSEQ multiplex PCR, and TCRdb holds only the in-frame ones, with some missing. The sample lists around 110,000 clones; around four fifths were seen once. With respect to this clone: The sample contains more than one DNA sequence encoding this CDR3.

CDR1 is MNHEY, CDR2 SVGEGT, per germline. The CDR3 loop spans 14 amino acids. V was cut by 2 bases and J by 0 bases, with 7 bases left in between. The clonotype comes from a man aged 25-45 years with acute or convalescent COVID-19. This chain uses TRBV6-2 or TRBV6-3 with TRBJ1-1; D gene uncertain. The material sequenced was peripheral blood. CDR3 region: CASSYTGLNTEAFF. The CDR3 DNA reads TGTGCCAGCAGTTACACTGGTCTGAACACTGAAGCTTTCTTT.